The following is a T cell receptor beta chain sequence with its context. Its antigen is not yet known. No much larger clone exists at a distance of one base, and base qualities are not known. The CDR1 and CDR2 encoded by the germline V gene (reference sequence) are LNHDA and SQIVND. Measured from the cysteine to the phenylalanine, the CDR3 is 15 residues long. Only the CDR3 DNA stays, 45 bases, in frame from base 1. Between the V and J ends, shortened by 2 bases and 0 bases respectively, the junction contains 8 bases. The entry originates in a study of response to subunit inactivated influenza vaccine (dated by TCRdb to 2016 to 2019). Concerning the study at large: The study used deep quantitative T cell receptor repertoire profiling to track responses to a trivalent subunit inactivated influenza vaccine. The paper's findings and limits, for the study overall: It was suggested by the authors that each seasonal influenza vaccination may recruit only a limited number of new T cells.

Library prep was done by RT-PCR. The listed sequencing device is Illumina HiSeq 2500. The raw public data were reprocessed by TCRdb itself: fastp quality trimming at Q25, MiXCR clonotype calling, in-frame beta chains only. Entries that share a CDR3 protein sequence are merged under the most common genes and DNA. This sample gives more than 500,000 distinct CDR3 sequences in total; approximately 11% of them show up just once. Jointly, the top ten make up 9.5% to 11% of the sample. This sample was shared with a second study, whose subject was T cells expressing NK-cell markers. The second investigation adds: TCR beta cDNA libraries were prepared using 5'RACE template switching, which introduced a universal primer site and unique molecular identifiers. TCR beta-chain repertoires were profiled in sorted CD3+CD56+NKG2C+, CD3+CD56+NKG2C- and CD3+CD56-NKG2C+ T-cell subsets from eight donors. Of the eight sequenced donors, seven were found to be HCMV-seropositive and one was found to be HCMV-seronegative. In several experiments an anti-gammadeltaTCR antibody was added to restrict sorting to alphabetaTCR-expressing T cells. In more than 5 donors, the dominant CD3+CD56+NKG2C+ clonotypes ranked among the top 10 CD8+ clonotypes, making up roughly 1.0-7.0% of CD8+ T cells. Those dominant clonotypes were again the most abundant among CD3+CD56-NKG2C+ cells in a handful of donors, at about 28.3-65%. Whether the expanded NKG2C-expressing T cell clones were specific for HCMV antigens remained unclear. All eight donors whose samples were sequenced were randomly selected healthy volunteers, three of them men and five women. To determine HCMV serostatus, a commercial ELISA kit was used to detect HCMV-specific IgG in serum. Ficoll density gradient centrifugation was used to isolate peripheral blood mononuclear cells from blood. For over five donors, unsorted PBMC were also used to sequence bulk peripheral blood T-cell repertoires. cDNA synthesis was primed from the TCR beta constant segment, followed by two successive PCR amplification steps. The libraries were sequenced on Illumina HiSeq 2000/2500, MiSeq or NextSeq, producing 2 x 150 bp reads. MIGEC was used to demultiplex reads and group the reads by UMI, and MiTCR was used to assemble and quantify clonotypes. To exclude erroneous sequences, any TCR cDNA sequence not supported by at least two reads was discarded. Downstream repertoire analysis used the tcR package, and clonotypes were matched across fractions by CDR3 nucleotide sequence plus V segment. VDJmatch was used to annotate antigen specificity against VDJdb, with one amino acid substitution in CDR3 allowed.

This clonotype originated in a man between 50 and 59 years old who received an inactivated influenza vaccine. Donor details come from another sample of the same person, matched by shared clones. The chain is encoded by TRBV19 joined to TRBJ2-1, and TRBD2 may be the D gene, going by 6 matching bases. This specimen consisted of PBMCs from blood, obtained on the day of vaccination. DNA sequence: TGTGCCAGTAGTATAACGGGAGCCTCCTACAATGAGCAGTTCTTC. Its translation is CASSITGASYNEQFF.